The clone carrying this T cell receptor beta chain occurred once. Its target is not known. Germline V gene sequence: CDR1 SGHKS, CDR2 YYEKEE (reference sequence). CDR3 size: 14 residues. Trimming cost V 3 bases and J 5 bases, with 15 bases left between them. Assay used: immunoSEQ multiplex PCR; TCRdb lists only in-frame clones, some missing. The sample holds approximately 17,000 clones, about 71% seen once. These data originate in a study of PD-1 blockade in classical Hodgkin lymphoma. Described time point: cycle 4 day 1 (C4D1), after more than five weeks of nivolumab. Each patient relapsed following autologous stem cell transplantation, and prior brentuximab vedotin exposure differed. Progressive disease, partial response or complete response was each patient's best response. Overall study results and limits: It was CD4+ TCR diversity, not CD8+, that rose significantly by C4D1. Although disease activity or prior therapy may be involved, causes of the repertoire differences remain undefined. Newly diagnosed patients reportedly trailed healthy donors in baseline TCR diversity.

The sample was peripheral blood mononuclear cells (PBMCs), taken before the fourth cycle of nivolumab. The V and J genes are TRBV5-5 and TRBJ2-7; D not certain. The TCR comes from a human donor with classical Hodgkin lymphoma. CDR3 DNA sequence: TGTGCCAGCAGCTCCCCCGGCAGTCCGCACGAGCAGTACTTC. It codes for CASSSPGSPHEQYF.